A selection of T cell receptor beta chains follows, all from one sample in a study of shared clonotypes between healthy human individuals. Here immunoSEQ multiplex PCR was the method, and the copy in TCRdb shows in-frame clones only, minus some. The sample yields around 1,900,000 clones, about 94% seen once. The sequenced sample consisted of naive CD8+ T cells from PBMCs. These receptors came from a man younger than 35 in good health. Some clones in this sample may be carry-over from other donors' samples. The CDR3 runs from the conserved cysteine through the conserved F or W. D genes are given only for firm matches. A clone size is listed for some rows: how often the clone was seen (once, few, many), or a class if it is expanded.

>TRBV5-6|TRBJ1-5|-|-
TGTGCCAGCAGCTTCATAGGGCTAAATCAGCCCCAGCATTTT
CASSFIGLNQPQHF
>TRBV10-3|TRBJ2-1|TRBD2|-
TGTGCCATCAGTAGCGGGAGACTCTATGAGCAGTTCTTC
CAISSGRLYEQFF
>TRBV28|TRBJ2-3|TRBD1|-
TGTGCCAGCTCACCAAACCGGGACAGGCTCACAGATACGCAGTATTTT
CASSPNRDRLTDTQYF
>TRBV19|TRBJ1-2|-|-
TGTGCCAGTAGTATAGATCTGGATGGCTACACCTTC
CASSIDLDGYTF
>TRBV10-3|TRBJ2-3|TRBD1|-
TGTGCCATCAGTGAATTTTCCCTTGGACAGGAATACACAGATACGCAGTATTTT
CAISEFSLGQEYTDTQYF
>TRBV19|TRBJ2-7|-|-
TGTGCCAGTAGTTTAACAGGGATAGTCTACGAGCAGTACTTC
CASSLTGIVYEQYF
>TRBV13|TRBJ2-1|TRBD1|-
TGTGCCAGCAGCCCCCGGACAGGGTATTACAATGAGCAGTTCTTC
CASSPRTGYYNEQFF
>TRBV7-9|TRBJ2-1|-|-
TGTGCCAGCAGCTTAAGGCGGGACTCCTACAATGAGCAGTTCTTC
CASSLRRDSYNEQFF
>TRBV27|TRBJ1-2|-|-
TGTGCCAGCAGTATAAACGGACTGCTCTATGGCTACACCTTC
CASSINGLLYGYTF
>TRBV28|TRBJ1-5|-|once
TGTGCCAGCAGCCCTCCTGGGGGCCAGCCCCAGCATTTT
CASSPPGGQPQHF
>TRBV7-2|TRBJ2-1|-|-
TGTGCCAGCAGCCCGACGGCCAGCTCCTACAATGAGCAGTTCTTC
CASSPTASSYNEQFF
>TRBV7-2|TRBJ2-7|-|once
TGTGCCAGCAGTCTCGACGGGACTTACCGCTCCTACGAGCAGTACTTC
CASSLDGTYRSYEQYF
>TRBV29-1|TRBJ2-5|TRBD2|-
TGCAGCGTTCTGGGGGGGGAGGTAGGAGAGACCCAGTACTTC
CSVLGGEVGETQYF
>TRBV27|TRBJ2-1|-|once
TGTGCCACGGGGGTTGGTGTTTCCTCCTACAATGAGCAGTTCTTC
CATGVGVSSYNEQFF
>TRBV11-2|TRBJ2-3|-|-
TGTGCCAGCAGCTTAGAGCACCACTCTAGCACAGATACGCAGTATTTT
CASSLEHHSSTDTQYF
>TRBV5-8|TRBJ1-2|-|-
TGTGCCAGCAGCTTGCGGCGGGAGATCCCCTTCTACACCTTC
CASSLRREIPFYTF
>TRBV6-1|TRBJ2-4|TRBD1|-
TGTGCCAGCAAGCCGGACAGGGCTAACATTCAGTACTTC
CASKPDRANIQYF
>TRBV27|TRBJ2-1|TRBD2|once
TGTGCCAGCAGTCCAGGACTAGCGGGAGATTCCTACAATGAGCAGTTCTTC
CASSPGLAGDSYNEQFF
>TRBV11-2|TRBJ1-1|-|-
TGTGCCAGCAGCTTAGTTCAGGGAGACACTGAAGCTTTCTTT
CASSLVQGDTEAFF
>TRBV5-1|TRBJ1-4|-|-
TGCGCCAGCAGCTTGGGACGAGGGGGGACTAATGAAAAACTGTTTTTT
CASSLGRGGTNEKLFF
>TRBV9|TRBJ1-1|-|-
TGTGCCAGCACCCCGGGGGGGGCGCAGAACACTGAAGCTTTCTTT
CASTPGGAQNTEAFF
>TRBV7-6|TRBJ2-7|TRBD1|-
TGTGCCAGCAGCCCCAGGGGGGGGACAGGGGCCTACGAGCAGTACTTC
CASSPRGGTGAYEQYF
>TRBV7-8|TRBJ2-7|-|-
TGTGCCAGCAGCTTAGCCATCTTGACCTACGAGCAGTACTTC
CASSLAILTYEQYF
>TRBV30|TRBJ1-1|-|few
TGTGCCTGGAGTGGTGGGACGAACACTGAAGCTTTCTTT
CAWSGGTNTEAFF
>TRBV10-3|TRBJ2-7|-|-
TGTGCCATCAGTGGTGTGGACCTGAGCTCCTACGAGCAGTACTTC
CAISGVDLSSYEQYF
>TRBV15|TRBJ1-3|-|-
TGTGCCACCAGCAGCGGGTGGACTGGAAACACCATATATTTT
CATSSGWTGNTIYF
>TRBV6-1|TRBJ1-1|-|-
TGTGCCAGCAGTGAAAGATACGGGACAGAAGCTTTCTTT
CASSERYGTEAFF
>TRBV27|TRBJ2-7|TRBD2|-
TGTGCCAGTTCCCCCGACTATGCGGGAGACGAGCAGTACTTC
CASSPDYAGDEQYF
>TRBV6-5|TRBJ1-1|TRBD1|-
TGTGCCAGCAGTCCTCGACAGGGACACACTGAAGCTTTCTTT
CASSPRQGHTEAFF
>TRBV27|TRBJ2-7|-|-
TGTGCCAGCAGTCCAGACCGCTACGAGCAGTACTTC
CASSPDRYEQYF
>TRBV4-1|TRBJ2-6|-|once
TGCGCCAGCAGCCAAGCAGTACAGTCTGGGGCCAACGTCCTGACTTTC
CASSQAVQSGANVLTF
>TRBV6-1|TRBJ1-4|-|-
TGTGCCAGCAGTATAGGGGGGGAAGATGAAAAACTGTTTTTT
CASSIGGEDEKLFF
>TRBV27|TRBJ2-7|TRBD1|-
TGTGCCAGCAGTTTTGTTGACAGGGACGAGCAGTACTTC
CASSFVDRDEQYF
>TRBV7-3|TRBJ1-4|-|-
TGTGCCAGCAGCCCCCTAAATTGTGGGGATAAAGAGAAACTGTTTTTT
CASSPLNCGDKEKLFF
>TRBV11-2|TRBJ2-1|-|once
TGTGCCAGCAGCGAGGACCCTAGCTCCTACAATGAGCAGTTCTTC
CASSEDPSSYNEQFF
>TRBV27|TRBJ1-2|TRBD1|once
TGTGCCAGCAGTAGCCAGGGGGCTGGCTACACCTTC
CASSSQGAGYTF